This TCR beta chain was captured in a study of cytomegalovirus exposure and HLA in healthy donors. General study points: The study put some 150 TCR beta chains on its list as cytomegalovirus-associated.

With respect to this clone: What it binds is not known.

Looked up from germline, CDR1 is SGDLS and CDR2 is YYNGEE. The CDR3 has 13 residues. With 4 bases removed from V and 11 bases from J, the gap between germline ends came to 18 bases. The PCR had 60 Vbeta and 13 Jbeta primers. Profiling relied on immunoSEQ multiplex PCR, and the TCRdb table lists in-frame clones only, not all of them. The data show approximately 190,000 clones, around 75% seen once. Sequencing used PBMCs. V and J are TRBV9 and TRBJ2-5; possible D gene TRBD2, 5 bases. The TCR originated in a man aged 35-49 years in good health and CMV-seropositive. CDR3 protein: CASSLAASTQQYF. The DNA for the CDR3 is TGTGCCAGCAGCCTAGCAGCGTCTACGCAGCAGTACTTC. The full variable domain, its missing parts supplied by reference TRBV9 and TRBJ2-5, is DSGVTQTPKHLITATGQRVTLRCSPRSGDLSVYWYQQSLDQGLQFLIQYYNGEERAKGNILERFSAQQFPDLHSELNLSSLELGDSALYFCASSLAASTQQYFGPGTRLLVL.